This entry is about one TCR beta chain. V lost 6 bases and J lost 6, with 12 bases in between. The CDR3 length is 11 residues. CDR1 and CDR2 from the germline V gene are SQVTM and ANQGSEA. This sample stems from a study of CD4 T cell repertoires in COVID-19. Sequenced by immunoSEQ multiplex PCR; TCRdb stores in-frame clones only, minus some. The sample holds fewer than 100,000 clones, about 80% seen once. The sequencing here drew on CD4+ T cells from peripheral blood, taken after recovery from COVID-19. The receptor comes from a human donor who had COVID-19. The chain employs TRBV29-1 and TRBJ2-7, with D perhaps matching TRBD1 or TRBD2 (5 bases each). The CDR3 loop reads CSVGVIGEQYF. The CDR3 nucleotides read TGCAGCGTGGGGGTCATCGGCGAGCAGTACTTC.